This TCR beta chain stems from a study of regulatory T cells in long-lasting Graves disease (dated by TCRdb to about 2021). In the study overall: Persistent Graves' disease was defined as persistently positive TSH receptor autoantibodies together with antithyroid drug treatment for over 5 years. Persistent Graves' disease patients in the clinical cohort had taken antithyroid drugs for approximately 10 years on average. A total of about 33 samples underwent TCR sequencing, from 13 patients with persistent Graves' disease and some 20 patients with newly diagnosed Graves' disease. Peripheral blood TCR sequencing and RNA sequencing compared persistent Graves' disease patients with newly diagnosed Graves' disease patients. The study took place in China and was registered as a clinical trial. What the study reported, not specific to this receptor: Sequencing and analysis were limited to the TCR beta chain. Patients with persistent disease shared more public clonotypes (fewer than 3,000) than newly diagnosed patients did (nearly 1,000). Preferential use of TRBV28, TRBJ1-2 and TRBJ2-5 was observed in persistent disease, whereas TRBV20-1 and TRBJ2-1 were favored in newly diagnosed disease. The authors acknowledged the small sample size as a limitation that may reduce accuracy. Compared with newly diagnosed patients, patients with persistent Graves' disease had lower TCR Shannon entropy and fewer highly expanded clones, which suggests clonal expansion. Because the primary lesion, thyroid tissue, could not be accessed, the study looked at peripheral blood alone.

Read against the paper, the sample's time point label means: persistent/refractory GD, antithyroid drugs over 5 years with positive TRAb. For both TCR sequencing and RNA sequencing, RNA was extracted from PBMCs using TRIzol. The diagnosis of Graves' disease followed American Thyroid Association guidelines. Patients were recruited from an endocrinology department in Xi'an, China. Each patient gave about 9.1 milliliters of peripheral blood, collected in an EDTA anticoagulant tube. Ficoll Paque Plus density gradient separation was used to isolate PBMCs, and no further T cell sorting was performed. RNA quality was checked with an Agilent 2100 Bioanalyzer and agarose gel, and concentration with a NanoDrop 2000. Library generation was performed with multiplex PCR. The instrument given in TCRdb is Illumina HiSeq 4000. To build TCR beta libraries, CDR3 regions were amplified by Arm-PCR using iRepertoire HTBI primers. Before sequencing, the PCR products underwent gel purification. For the original study's pipeline: A total of some 65 TRBV and 14 TRBJ segments were identified across samples and were used for gene usage analysis of CDR3 amino acid clonotypes. COPE and FqMerger were used to merge filtered high-quality paired reads into contigs. Contigs were aligned with BLAST to IMGT TRBV, TRBD and TRBJ reference genes, and CDR3 was defined per IMGT. Highly expanded clones were defined as clonotypes with a frequency above 0.1%. Shannon entropy served as the measure of repertoire diversity, while the Gini coefficient captured V-J evenness. Public clonotypes were defined as clonotypes shared by more than one individual. The raw public data were reprocessed by TCRdb itself: fastp quality trimming at Q25, MiXCR clonotype calling, in-frame beta chains only. One record per CDR3 amino acid sequence lists the most common genes and DNA. TCRdb, not the original authors, processed these V and J calls. This sample has about 460,000 distinct CDR3 sequences in its table, and roughly 23% of those were observed once. The ten largest clones capture 13% of the sample.

For this clonotype: The specificity of this receptor is unknown. No much larger clonotype is one base removed from it; base qualities were not supplied.

Including cysteine and phenylalanine, the CDR3 has 17 amino acids. Solely the CDR3 DNA is kept, with 51 bases framed from the first base. CDR1 and CDR2 (SGHTA, FQGNSA) derive from the germline V gene. Trimmed from V: 5 bases; trimmed from J: 8 bases; junction bases lacking a gene match: 15. The chain is encoded by TRBV7-2 joined to TRBJ2-1; the central 10 bases match TRBD1. This specimen was peripheral blood mononuclear cells (PBMCs), taken when the disease was refractory, from a patient treated with antithyroid drugs. The source of this sequence is a female donor with Graves disease. The DNA sequence reads TGTGCCAGCAGCCTTCGTTTACCGGGACAGGGGAAAGATGAGCAGTTCTTC. It translates as CASSLRLPGQGKDEQFF.